These 29 T cell receptor beta chains originate from one sample sequenced in a study of CD8 T cells in Susac syndrome. Random hexamers served to reverse transcribe about 0.5 to 1 ug RNA. Each CDR3 protein is one row after TCRdb ran MiXCR on the immunoSEQ multiplex PCR reads. The sample has under 150,000 distinct CDR3 sequences, approximately 90% seen once. Input material: CD8+ T cells from PBMCs. These receptors were taken from a human donor with multiple sclerosis.

This clonotype occurred a few times. This chain uses TRBV24-1 with TRBJ1-2; D not resolved. Per the germline V gene, CDR1 is KGHDR and CDR2 is SFDVKD. The CDR3 sequence is 13 residues long. V was shortened by 6 bases and J by 3 bases, with 10 bases between the two germline ends. The CDR3 sequence: CATSLADYYGYTF. The CDR3, as DNA: TGTGCCACCAGTTTGGCGGACTACTATGGCTACACCTTC.

The CDR3 sequence is CASSFASATYEQYF. DNA of the CDR3: TGTGCCAGCAGTTTTGCTAGCGCGACCTACGAGCAGTACTTC. The chain employs TRBV27 and TRBJ2-7; the D gene is possibly TRBD2 (6 bases). The germline V gene encodes CDR1 MNHEY and CDR2 SMNVEV (reference sequence). CDR3 length: 14 amino acids. With 3 bases removed from V and 2 bases from J, the gap between germline ends came to 11 bases.

This rearrangement joins TRBV7-9 to TRBJ2-3, with 10 nucleotides matching TRBD2. Germline V lookup: CDR1 SEHNR, CDR2 FQNEAQ (reference sequence). The CDR3 is made up of 16 amino acids. Unmatched junction bases numbered 10, after V lost 5 bases and J lost 5 bases. The CDR3 spells CASSAGLAGEGDTQYF. For the CDR3, the DNA is TGTGCCAGCAGCGCGGGCCTAGCGGGAGAAGGAGATACGCAGTATTTT.

The chain employs TRBV20-1 and TRBJ2-3, with a possible D match to TRBD2 (5 bases). The CDR3 sequence is 16 residues long. From germline, CDR1 is DFQATT and CDR2 SNEGSKA (reference sequence). V was clipped by 0 bases and J by 3 bases, with 16 bases between them. The CDR3 here is CSARDLLAERTDTQYF. The CDR3 DNA follows: TGCAGTGCTAGAGATCTCCTAGCAGAGCGGACAGATACGCAGTATTTT.

This chain links TRBV7-8 with TRBJ1-5; perhaps TRBD1 as D (5 bases). Trimming removed 5 bases at V and 2 bases at J, with 16 bases between. The CDR3 runs to 16 residues. From germline, CDR1 is SGHVS and CDR2 FQNEAQ. The DNA of the CDR3 is TGTGCCAGCAGCCTTCTAGGAGGGACGGGCAATCAGCCCCAGCATTTT. Residues: CASSLLGGTGNQPQHF.

The rearrangement joins TRBV4-3 to TRBJ2-2; D ambiguous. Trimming removed 2 bases at V and 7 bases at J, with 23 bases between. This CDR3 has 18 residues. Germline CDR1 reads LGHNA; CDR2 reads YSLEER. The CDR3 sequence is CASSQWAPSGVLDGELFF. The CDR3 nucleotides read TGCGCCAGCAGCCAATGGGCCCCAAGTGGGGTTTTGGACGGGGAGCTGTTTTTT.

The genes are TRBV5-1 and TRBJ2-1, with D unclear. Trimming pared 5 bases from V and 0 bases from J, leaving 9 bases between. This CDR3 comprises 14 residues. The germline V gene encodes CDR1 SGHRS and CDR2 YFSETQ. The CDR3 sequence is CASRWDSSYNEQFF. The CDR3 DNA is TGCGCCAGCAGATGGGATAGCTCCTACAATGAGCAGTTCTTC.

The chain recombines TRBV29-1 with TRBJ2-2; D call uncertain. The V and J ends lost 5 bases and 0 bases respectively, with 10 bases between them. Germline loops: CDR1 SQVTM, CDR2 ANQGSEA. The CDR3 is 14 residues long. CDR3 DNA: TGCAGCGTTCGGTCACGGACGAACACCGGGGAGCTGTTTTTT. Translated: CSVRSRTNTGELFF.

The chain recombines TRBV7-9 with TRBJ1-5, with a weak D call TRBD1 (5 bases). The CDR3 loop spans 15 amino acids. Germline assignment: CDR1 SEHNR and CDR2 FQNEAQ (reference sequence). The V end was cut by 5 bases, the J end by 0 bases, with 11 bases between. The CDR3, as DNA: TGTGCCAGCAGCGTCGAGGGGAGTAGCAATCAGCCCCAGCATTTT. The encoded protein is CASSVEGSSNQPQHF.

The chain links TRBV27 to TRBJ2-7; D not resolved. V was pared by 5 bases and J by 0 bases, with 8 bases between. There are 13 residues in the CDR3. Germline values: CDR1 MNHEY, CDR2 SMNVEV (reference sequence). Written as DNA, the CDR3 is TGTGCCAGCAGTGTTGTAGGCTCCTACGAGCAGTACTTC. This encodes CASSVVGSYEQYF.

The rearrangement uses TRBV4-1 and TRBJ2-1; 7 nucleotides align to TRBD2. The CDR3 has 14 residues. From germline, CDR1 is MGHRA and CDR2 YSYEKL. V was pared by 1 base and J by 9 bases, with 6 bases of the junction left unmatched. CDR3 DNA sequence: TGCGCCAGCAGCCAAGTGACTAGCCCGAGTGAGCAGTTCTTC. Its protein is CASSQVTSPSEQFF.

This clonotype appeared a single time. The chain employs TRBV6-2 or TRBV6-3 and TRBJ2-7; TRBD1 might be the D (6 bases). Trimming pared 3 bases from V and 3 bases from J, leaving 18 bases between. Germline V CDR1 and CDR2: MNHEY, SVGEGT. The CDR3 has 16 amino acids. The CDR3 spells CASSYSLDSAFYEQYF. The CDR3 coding sequence is TGTGCCAGCAGTTATAGTCTGGACAGCGCCTTCTACGAGCAGTACTTC.

This chain links TRBV4-3 with TRBJ1-2, with a possible D match to TRBD1 (5 bases). The length of the CDR3 is 14 residues. CDR1 LGHNA and CDR2 YSLEER come from the germline V gene. Trimming removed 0 bases from V and 4 bases from J, with 9 bases in between. The CDR3 is CASSQDGGVYGYTF. CDR3 in DNA: TGCGCCAGCAGCCAAGATGGAGGGGTCTATGGCTACACCTTC.

This clonotype was observed a handful of times. V gene TRBV4-2 combines with J gene TRBJ1-1; D is unresolved. Looked up from germline, CDR1 is LGHNA and CDR2 is YNFKEQ. The ends were cut back, 6 bases at V and 3 bases at J, with 5 bases in the middle. The CDR3 is 11 residues long. Written as DNA, the CDR3 is TGTGCCAGCAGTGCCTACACTGAAGCTTTCTTT. This codes for CASSAYTEAFF.

This sequence joins TRBV10-2 and TRBJ2-1; D remains ambiguous. Germline loops: CDR1 WSHSY, CDR2 SAAADI. The CDR3 runs to 15 residues. Trimming left V 6 bases short and J 5 bases short, with 17 bases between. This CDR3 is CASSLDPPRDNEQFF. CDR3 in DNA: TGCGCCAGCAGCCTAGACCCACCAAGGGACAATGAGCAGTTCTTC.

V usage is TRBV5-1 and J usage is TRBJ2-1; D is unresolved. This CDR3 has 13 amino acids. The germline CDR1 and CDR2 sequences are SGHRS and YFSETQ. The V end was cut by 2 bases, the J end by 3 bases, with 6 bases between. CDR3 protein: CASSFEDYNEQFF. CDR3 DNA sequence: TGCGCCAGCAGCTTTGAGGACTACAATGAGCAGTTCTTC.

The rearrangement links TRBV6-1 to TRBJ1-5; TRBD1 matches 8 bases. Germline V gene sequence: CDR1 MNHNS, CDR2 SASEGT. This CDR3 contains 15 residues. Losses at the gene ends were 5 bases for V and 5 bases for J; bases not matched to a gene: 8. The CDR3, as DNA: TGTGCCAGCAGTCCGTTCGGACAGGGCGATCAGCCCCAGCATTTT. It yields the protein CASSPFGQGDQPQHF.

This clonotype showed up just once. This sequence joins TRBV12-3 or TRBV12-4 and TRBJ1-5, with a possible D match to TRBD1 (5 bases). The V and J ends lost 4 bases and 6 bases respectively, with 16 bases between them. The CDR3 contains 15 residues. This chain's CDR3 is CASSWGRERSQPQHF. The CDR3 DNA sequence: TGTGCCAGCAGTTGGGGCAGGGAAAGGAGTCAGCCCCAGCATTTT.

The V call is TRBV19, the J call TRBJ2-7; 7 bases fit TRBD1. Looked up from germline, CDR1 is LNHDA and CDR2 is SQIVND (reference sequence). The CDR3 is 14 amino acids. Trimming removed 6 bases from V and 0 bases from J; junction bases left unmatched: 5. The CDR3 is CASSGTDLSYEQYF. DNA of the CDR3: TGTGCCAGTAGCGGGACAGACCTCTCCTACGAGCAGTACTTC. Drawing the rest from reference TRBV19 and TRBJ2-7, the complete variable domain is DGGITQSPKYLFRKEGQNVTLSCEQNLNHDAMYWYRQDPGQGLRLIYYSQIVNDFQKGDIAEGYSVSREKKESFPLTVTSAQKNPTAFYLCASSGTDLSYEQYFGPGTRLTVT.

V usage is TRBV7-8 and J usage is TRBJ1-2; unclear D gene. The CDR3 consists of 13 residues. V was pared by 0 bases and J by 6 bases, with 8 bases between. Germline-derived CDR1 and CDR2 are SGHVS and FQNEAQ. This CDR3 is CASSLAVYDGYTF. The CDR3 DNA reads TGTGCCAGCAGCTTAGCAGTTTATGATGGCTACACCTTC.

The V and J genes are TRBV4-3 and TRBJ2-7; the D gene is possibly TRBD2 (5 bases). The CDR3 sequence is 13 residues long. The germline gives CDR1 LGHNA, CDR2 YSLEER. V lost 0 bases, J lost 5 bases, and 8 bases lay in between. The CDR3 sequence: CASSQDDYNEQYF. CDR3 nucleotides: TGCGCCAGCAGCCAAGACGACTATAACGAGCAGTACTTC.

This clonotype was seen more than once but under ten times. V usage is TRBV7-6 and J usage is TRBJ1-1; possibly TRBD1 for D (5 bases). CDR1 is SGHVS and CDR2 is FNYEAQ in the germline V gene. V dropped 2 bases and J dropped 6 bases, with 7 bases sitting between them. This CDR3 comprises 12 residues. CDR3 loop: CASSLPGSEAFF. The CDR3 DNA reads TGTGCCAGCAGCTTACCAGGGTCTGAAGCTTTCTTT.

The rearrangement joins TRBV27 to TRBJ2-3; no firm D call. V was cut by 8 bases and J by 3 bases, with 9 bases left in between. Germline values: CDR1 MNHEY, CDR2 SMNVEV (reference sequence). There are 12 residues in the CDR3. CDR3 bases: TGTGCCAGCCTGGGGAATACAGATACGCAGTATTTT. This encodes CASLGNTDTQYF.

This clonotype showed up just a few times. The chain has TRBV7-3 and TRBJ1-1; no clear D gene. The CDR3 totals 12 residues. CDR1 SGHTA and CDR2 FQGTGA come from the germline V gene. The V gene lost 3 bases and the J gene lost 5 bases, with 7 bases spanning the gap. CDR3 sequence reads: CASSLTGTEAFF. In DNA form, the CDR3 reads TGTGCCAGCAGCTTGACTGGAACTGAAGCTTTCTTT.

The rearrangement uses TRBV27 and TRBJ2-2, with TRBD2 matching over 7 bases. The trim removed 6 bases at V and 5 bases at J, leaving 12 bases unmatched. The V gene's germline CDR1 is MNHEY and CDR2 SMNVEV (reference sequence). The CDR3 sequence is 16 residues long. CDR3 DNA: TGTGCCAGCAGCCTATCGGGACTACCCTTAACCGGGGAGCTGTTTTTT. Translated, it gives CASSLSGLPLTGELFF.

This clonotype appeared a single time. This chain uses TRBV9 with TRBJ2-1, with a tentative D call TRBD1 (6 bases). This CDR3 comprises 15 residues. V was shortened by 4 bases and J by 5 bases, with 16 bases between the two germline ends. Germline CDR1 reads SGDLS; CDR2 reads YYNGEE. Here the CDR3 reads CASSISGQSNNEQFF. In nucleotides, the CDR3 is TGTGCCAGCAGCATCTCGGGACAATCTAACAATGAGCAGTTCTTC.

The gene calls are TRBV27 and TRBJ1-1, with D tentatively TRBD1 (6 bases). V lost 2 bases, J lost 1 base, and 11 bases lay in between. The CDR3 has 15 amino acids. The germline CDR1 and CDR2 sequences are MNHEY and SMNVEV (reference sequence). Written as DNA, the CDR3 is TGTGCCAGCAGTTTACAACAGGGTCCGAACACTGAAGCTTTCTTT. Residues: CASSLQQGPNTEAFF.

This chain connects TRBV7-9 to TRBJ2-5; tentative D call: TRBD1 (6 bases). The V and J ends lost 4 bases and 4 bases respectively, with 13 bases between them. Germline lookup yields CDR1 SEHNR and CDR2 FQNEAQ (reference sequence). CDR3 size: 14 residues. In DNA form, the CDR3 reads TGTGCCAGCAGCTCTCGGACAGAAGGAGAGACCCAGTACTTC. The encoded protein is CASSSRTEGETQYF.

In nucleotides, the CDR3 is TGCAGTGCTAGTTTCCCCGGTGAAATCAAATACGAGCAGTACTTC. Translated: CSASFPGEIKYEQYF. This sequence joins TRBV20-1 and TRBJ2-7; D call uncertain. The germline V gene encodes CDR1 DFQATT and CDR2 SNEGSKA (reference sequence). CDR3 length: 15 amino acids. V lost 3 bases, J lost 4 bases, and 19 bases lay in between.